The 27 T cell receptor beta chains listed next were all sequenced from one sample in a study of cytomegalovirus exposure and HLA in healthy donors. The PCR contained 60 Vbeta and 13 Jbeta primers. TCRdb's table, derived via immunoSEQ multiplex PCR, lists solely in-frame clones and lacks some. The table shows roughly 300,000 clones, with 86% occurring only once. The source material was PBMCs. All receptors derive from a man aged 35 to 55 in good health and CMV-seropositive.

The chain has TRBV18 and TRBJ2-7, with TRBD2 matching over 7 bases. The germline gives CDR1 KGHSH, CDR2 LQKENI. This CDR3 comprises 15 residues. The ends lost 2 bases at V and 0 bases at J; junction bases unmatched: 4. CDR3 sequence reads: CASSPMGGSSYEQYF. DNA for the CDR3: TGTGCCAGCTCACCAATGGGGGGGAGCTCCTACGAGCAGTACTTC.

This chain links TRBV5-1 with TRBJ2-7, with 10 bases lining up with TRBD1. This CDR3 has 18 amino acids. The ends lost 3 bases at V and 1 base at J; junction bases unmatched: 13. CDR1 is SGHRS and CDR2 is YFSETQ in the germline V gene. The CDR3 sequence: CASSSSGTGDLKSYEQYF. In DNA, the CDR3 is TGCGCCAGCAGCTCCTCCGGGACAGGGGATCTAAAATCCTACGAGCAGTACTTC. The whole variable domain, remainder taken from reference TRBV5-1 and TRBJ2-7, is KAGVTQTPRYLIKTRGQQVTLSCSPISGHRSVSWYQQTPGQGLQFLFEYFSETQRNKGNFPGRFSGRQFSNSRSEMNVSTLELGDSALYLCASSSSGTGDLKSYEQYFGPGTRLTVT.

The gene calls are TRBV30 and TRBJ2-5; 13 bases map to TRBD2. This CDR3 has 15 amino acids. The germline CDR1 and CDR2 sequences are GTSNPN and SVGIG (reference sequence). The ends lost 0 bases at V and 4 bases at J; junction bases unmatched: 2. Here the CDR3 DNA reads TGTGCCTGGAGTGTTGGACTAGCGGGAGTAGAGACCCAGTACTTC. Protein: CAWSVGLAGVETQYF.

This sequence joins TRBV19 and TRBJ1-2; 8 bases agree with TRBD1. Germline CDR1 LNHDA, CDR2 SQIVND (reference sequence). The CDR3 runs 15 residues. After removal of 2 bases from V and 3 bases from J, the junction contained 5 bases not matched to a gene. This CDR3 reads CASSIPGGADYGYTF. CDR3 coding DNA: TGTGCCAGTAGTATACCAGGGGGCGCGGACTATGGCTACACCTTC.

CDR3 region: CASSLGAGTNEQYF. The CDR3 bases are TGTGCCAGCAGTTTAGGGGCAGGTACAAACGAGCAGTACTTC. The rearrangement joins TRBV28 to TRBJ2-7, with TRBD1 as a possible D gene (5 bases). Germline CDR1 and CDR2: MDHEN and SYDVKM. Trimming cost V 2 bases and J 5 bases, with 13 bases left between them. The CDR3 is 14 amino acids.

The chain combines TRBV28 with TRBJ1-1; D not certain. Germline CDR1 MDHEN, CDR2 SYDVKM. Trimming cost V 6 bases and J 0 bases, with 14 bases left between them. This CDR3 is built from 15 residues. The CDR3 is CASSKPGGMNTEAFF. CDR3 DNA sequence: TGTGCCAGCAGCAAACCGGGAGGGATGAACACTGAAGCTTTCTTT. Filled out from reference TRBV28 and TRBJ1-1, the complete variable domain reads DVKVTQSSRYLVKRTGEKVFLECVQDMDHENMFWYRQDPGLGLRLIYFSYDVKMKEKGDIPEGYSVSREKKERFSLILESASTNQTSMYLCASSKPGGMNTEAFFGQGTRLTVV.

V gene TRBV5-5 combines with J gene TRBJ1-5; 8 bases map to TRBD1. The CDR3 extends over 16 amino acids. Germline CDR1 reads SGHKS; CDR2 reads YYEKEE (reference sequence). The J segment lost 1 base and the V segment lost 6 bases, leaving 9 bases of the junction unmatched. CDR3 sequence (DNA): TGTGCCAGCAACCTACAGGGGGAACGGAGCAATCAGCCCCAGCATTTT. It yields the protein CASNLQGERSNQPQHF.

The chain combines TRBV14 with TRBJ1-2; the D gene is possibly TRBD1 (6 bases). The germline V gene encodes CDR1 SGHDN and CDR2 FVKESK. V was pared by 0 bases and J by 4 bases, with 12 bases between. The CDR3 spans 15 residues. In nucleotides, the CDR3 is TGTGCCAGCAGCCAAGATTACAGGGCGTTCTATGGCTACACCTTC. Its translation is CASSQDYRAFYGYTF.

This chain uses TRBV19 with TRBJ2-1; 10 bases are a match to TRBD1. CDR1 and CDR2 from the germline V gene are LNHDA and SQIVND (reference sequence). The CDR3 has 15 residues. Unmatched junction bases numbered 11, after V lost 7 bases and J lost 8 bases. The CDR3 sequence: CASKREGTGVYEQFF. Here the CDR3 DNA reads TGTGCCAGTAAACGTGAGGGGACAGGGGTTTATGAGCAGTTCTTC. The full variable domain, with the rest looked up from reference TRBV19 and TRBJ2-1, is DGGITQSPKYLFRKEGQNVTLSCEQNLNHDAMYWYRQDPGQGLRLIYYSQIVNDFQKGDIAEGYSVSREKKESFPLTVTSAQKNPTAFYLCASKREGTGVYEQFFGPGTRLTVL.

The chain is built from TRBV15 and TRBJ1-2; D gene unclear. Between the trimmed V and J ends, which lost 0 bases and 3 bases, there was a span of 8 bases. Germline CDR1 LNHNV, CDR2 YYDKDF (reference sequence). CDR3 size: 14 residues. The CDR3 protein is CATSREGGDYGYTF. CDR3 DNA sequence: TGTGCCACCAGCAGAGAGGGCGGGGACTATGGCTACACCTTC.

The chain is built from TRBV29-1 and TRBJ2-4; no firm D call. The CDR3 is 12 amino acids. The V end was cut by 4 bases, the J end by 4 bases, with 8 bases between. The germline gives CDR1 SQVTM, CDR2 ANQGSEA. CDR3 residues: CSVVTDKNIQYF. In nucleotides, the CDR3 is TGCAGCGTTGTTACAGATAAAAACATTCAGTACTTC.

The chain carries TRBV7-8 and TRBJ2-7; 7 nucleotides align to TRBD2. V lost 1 base to trimming and J lost 0 bases; unmatched junction nucleotides: 9. The CDR3 loop spans 17 amino acids. Looked up from germline, CDR1 is SGHVS and CDR2 is FQNEAQ. The CDR3 bases are TGTGCCAGCAGCTTAGGGATGGGCGGGGGTCCCTCCTACGAGCAGTACTTC. It specifies CASSLGMGGGPSYEQYF.

The chain links TRBV7-3 to TRBJ2-1, with 11 bases aligning to TRBD2. CDR1 SGHTA and CDR2 FQGTGA come from the germline V gene. The CDR3 totals 16 residues. With V trimmed by 5 bases and J by 8 bases, 11 bases remained unmatched. Here the CDR3 reads CASSQILAGVKHEQFF. DNA for the CDR3: TGTGCCAGCAGCCAAATACTAGCGGGAGTCAAACATGAGCAGTTCTTC.

In this sample, this clone turned up once. The chain has TRBV2 and TRBJ1-4, with D possibly matching TRBD1 (6 bases). Trimming took off 5 bases at V and 6 bases at J, with 22 bases between the two ends. Germline-derived CDR1 and CDR2 are SNHLY and FYNNEI. This CDR3 contains 17 residues. In DNA, the CDR3 is TGTGCCAGCAGTCTAGAGGGGGGGCGGATTCGAGATGAAAAACTGTTTTTT. Translation gives CASSLEGGRIRDEKLFF.

The chain employs TRBV7-2 and TRBJ1-3; no firm D call. CDR1 and CDR2 from the germline V gene are SGHTA and FQGNSA. V dropped 1 base and J dropped 0 bases, with 7 bases sitting between them. The CDR3 length is 15 residues. The CDR3 loop reads CASSLDRSSGNTIYF. CDR3 sequence (DNA): TGTGCCAGCAGCTTAGACCGGTCCTCTGGAAACACCATATATTTT.

The V gene is TRBV28, the J gene TRBJ1-3; a weak D match, TRBD1 (5 bases). Germline loops: CDR1 MDHEN, CDR2 SYDVKM. The CDR3 contains 13 residues. Trimming shortened V by 7 bases and J by 4 bases, and 11 bases separated the two germline ends. The CDR3 bases are TGTGCCAGCACCCGGGGGGGAGGAAACACCATATATTTT. It encodes CASTRGGGNTIYF.

The rearrangement joins TRBV19 to TRBJ2-7, with a weak D call TRBD2 (5 bases). V lost 0 bases and J 3 bases, leaving 9 bases between the germline ends. Germline-derived CDR1 and CDR2 are LNHDA and SQIVND (reference sequence). The CDR3 covers 14 residues. The CDR3 DNA follows: TGTGCCAGTAGTATAGACGGGGTCCGCTACGAGCAGTACTTC. It specifies CASSIDGVRYEQYF.

The gene calls are TRBV7-7 and TRBJ1-4, with D perhaps matching TRBD1 (5 bases). Germline-derived CDR1 and CDR2 are SSHAT and FNYEAQ (reference sequence). The length of the CDR3 is 13 residues. CDR3 sequence: CAGGGRGPGRLFF. The CDR3 DNA is TGTGCTGGGGGGGGGAGAGGCCCAGGGAGGCTGTTTTTT.

The gene calls are TRBV27 and TRBJ1-2; 8 positions match TRBD1. The germline gives CDR1 MNHEY, CDR2 SMNVEV (reference sequence). Unmatched junction bases numbered 14, after V lost 7 bases and J lost 4 bases. CDR3 length: 16 amino acids. CDR3 residues: CASTGTGDRPPYGYTF. The CDR3 bases are TGTGCCAGCACCGGGACAGGCGATCGGCCTCCCTATGGCTACACCTTC.

This clone was counted between two and nine times. V usage is TRBV13 and J usage is TRBJ1-1; D may be TRBD1 (5 bases). Looked up from germline, CDR1 is PRHDT and CDR2 is FYEKMQ (reference sequence). Trimming removed 5 bases from V and 5 bases from J, with 12 bases in between. The CDR3 spans 13 residues. CDR3 region: CASSRSRVTEAFF. The CDR3 nucleotides are TGTGCCAGCAGCCGAAGCAGGGTTACTGAAGCTTTCTTT.

The J gene is TRBJ1-5, the V gene TRBV21-1; TRBD1 was called by the table and not checked on the DNA. TRBV21-1 is described as a pseudogene. The CDR3 length is 16 residues. CDR3 loop: CASSKGGGQGGRPQHF. CDR3 bases: TGTGCCAGCAGCAAAGGTGGGGGACAGGGTGGGAGGCCCCAGCATTTT.

The chain joins TRBV28 to TRBJ2-7; maybe TRBD1 (5 bases). V lost 2 bases, J lost 7 bases, and 12 bases lay in between. CDR1 is MDHEN and CDR2 is SYDVKM in the germline V gene. The CDR3 is made up of 13 amino acids. CDR3 sequence (DNA): TGTGCCAGCAGTTTAGGCAGGGCGAGGGAGCAGTACTTC. The encoded protein is CASSLGRAREQYF.

The chain has TRBV6-5 and TRBJ2-1, with a tentative D call TRBD1 (6 bases). Trimming took off 5 bases at V and 1 base at J, with 9 bases between the two ends. CDR3 size: 14 residues. The germline CDR1 and CDR2 sequences are MNHEY and SVGAGI. The CDR3 protein is CASSTQGSYNEQFF. The CDR3 DNA is TGTGCCAGCAGTACCCAGGGGTCCTACAATGAGCAGTTCTTC.

This chain connects TRBV5-6 to TRBJ1-4; D gene ambiguous. Germline V gene lookup returns CDR1 SGHDT and CDR2 YYEEEE. The CDR3 covers 16 residues. V lost 0 bases and J lost 7, with 16 bases in between. The CDR3 loop is CASSLAAGQRGEKLFF. CDR3 nucleotides: TGTGCCAGCAGCTTGGCGGCAGGCCAACGGGGTGAAAAACTGTTTTTT.

The rearrangement links TRBV27 to TRBJ2-1, with TRBD2 matching 14 bases. This CDR3 spans 16 amino acids. Germline V gene data show CDR1 as MNHEY and CDR2 as SMNVEV (reference sequence). Trimming removed 2 bases from V and 8 bases from J; junction bases left unmatched: 5. The chain's CDR3 is CASSLGRGLAGDEQFF. DNA for the CDR3: TGTGCCAGCAGTTTAGGGAGGGGACTAGCGGGAGATGAGCAGTTCTTC.

This chain uses TRBV5-4 with TRBJ2-1; tentative D call: TRBD2 (5 bases). V lost 0 bases, J lost 6 bases, and 16 bases lay in between. Germline assignment: CDR1 SGHNT and CDR2 YYREEE (reference sequence). This CDR3 is built from 16 residues. The CDR3 spells CASSLDSGTGANEQFF. CDR3 DNA: TGTGCCAGCAGCTTGGACAGCGGTACGGGTGCCAATGAGCAGTTCTTC. The whole variable domain, filled in from reference TRBV5-4 and TRBJ2-1, reads ETGVTQSPTHLIKTRGQQVTLRCSSQSGHNTVSWYQQALGQGPQFIFQYYREEENGRGNFPPRFSGLQFPNYSSELNVNALELDDSALYLCASSLDSGTGANEQFFGPGTRLTVL.

The chain couples TRBV28 to TRBJ2-7; 15 nucleotides match TRBD2. CDR1 is MDHEN, CDR2 SYDVKM, per germline. The V and J ends lost 5 bases and 5 bases, in that order; junction bases with no gene match: 4. The CDR3 is made up of 15 amino acids. Here the CDR3 DNA reads TGTGCCAGCAGTCCCCGGACTAGCGGGAGGGACGAGCAGTACTTC. As protein: CASSPRTSGRDEQYF.